Each of the 14 T cell receptor beta chains below was sequenced from the same sample in a study of beta chain features in type 1 diabetes. As every portion of the isolated RNA was reverse transcribed, the sequencing read expressed TCRB transcripts. The repertoire was sequenced with immunoSEQ multiplex PCR; TCRdb's copy has only in-frame clones and lacks some. The data show about 320,000 clones, with 14% seen just once and approximately 7% held by the top ten. Sequencing was done on a sample of central memory CD4+ T cells from blood. The receptors shown here come from a man aged 25 to 40 in good health.

J is TRBJ1-2 and V is TRBV4-1; a possible D gene is TRBD1 (5 bases). The V end was cut by 5 bases, the J end by 1 base, with 11 bases between. CDR1 and CDR2 (germline): MGHRA, YSYEKL. The CDR3 consists of 14 residues. CDR3 loop: CASSSTGLNYGYTF. The CDR3 DNA sequence: TGCGCCAGCAGCTCAACAGGTCTTAACTATGGCTACACCTTC.

In its sample, this clone was seen a few times. CDR3 loop: CASSMRGPDGELFF. Here the CDR3 DNA reads TGCGCCAGCAGCATGAGGGGGCCGGACGGGGAGCTGTTTTTT. The chain combines TRBV5-1 with TRBJ2-2, with TRBD1 identical over 7 bases. CDR1 SGHRS and CDR2 YFSETQ come from the germline V gene. CDR3 length equals 14 residues. V lost 4 bases to trimming and J lost 7 bases; unmatched junction nucleotides: 7.

This clone occurred a few times. The V and J genes are TRBV5-1 and TRBJ1-1, with D unclear. Germline CDR1 and CDR2: SGHRS and YFSETQ. The germline V and J ends were trimmed by 0 bases and 0 bases, with 12 bases remaining between them. This CDR3 is built from 16 residues. The CDR3 is CASSLGNVGLNTEAFF. Here the CDR3 DNA reads TGCGCCAGCAGCTTGGGAAACGTAGGCTTGAACACTGAAGCTTTCTTT.

This clone was picked up a small number of times. The rearrangement uses TRBV5-6 and TRBJ2-7; D remains unclear. The ends were cut back, 0 bases at V and 2 bases at J, with 9 bases in the middle. The CDR3 is made up of 14 amino acids. The germline CDR1 and CDR2 sequences are SGHDT and YYEEEE. DNA for the CDR3: TGTGCCAGCAGCTTGGGACGAGGACCCTACGAGCAGTACGTC. This codes for CASSLGRGPYEQYV.

This clone was found a few times. V and J are TRBV7-9 and TRBJ1-5, with a possible D match to TRBD1 (6 bases). This CDR3 comprises 14 residues. Germline V lookup: CDR1 SEHNR, CDR2 FQNEAQ (reference sequence). Trimming cost V 8 bases and J 6 bases, with 17 bases left between them. In DNA, the CDR3 is TGTGCCAGCCAGGCCGCGGGGGGCAGTCAGCCCCAGCATTTT. This translates into CASQAAGGSQPQHF. Complete variable domain (other parts from reference TRBV7-9 and TRBJ1-5): DTGVSQNPRHKITKRGQNVTFRCDPISEHNRLYWYRQTLGQGPEFLTYFQNEAQLEKSRLLSDRFSAERPKGSFSTLEIQRTEQGDSAMYLCASQAAGGSQPQHFGDGTRLSIL.

This clone was counted only a few times. The junction departs from the called germline gene at one end, perhaps through a read error. The V and J genes are TRBV11-3 and TRBJ1-1; no clear D. In germline, CDR1 is SGHNT, CDR2 YENEEA. CDR3 length: 12 residues. The CDR3 reads CASSLDRRGALF. The CDR3 DNA follows: TGTGCCAGCAGCTTAGACCGACGAGGAGCTCTCTTT.

V is TRBV7-8 and J is TRBJ2-1; the match to TRBD2 covers 8 bases. The V and J ends lost 5 bases and 8 bases, in that order; junction bases with no gene match: 8. Germline values: CDR1 SGHVS, CDR2 FQNEAQ. This CDR3 has 14 residues. The CDR3 DNA reads as TGTGCCAGCAGCATTAGCGGGAATCGGGATGAGCAGTTCTTC. Translation gives CASSISGNRDEQFF.

The chain uses TRBV11-2 and TRBJ1-1, with no clear D. Germline loops: CDR1 SGHAT, CDR2 FQNNGV. Trimming shortened V by 3 bases and J by 5 bases, and 16 bases separated the two germline ends. The CDR3 covers 15 residues. In DNA, the CDR3 is TGTGCCAGCAGCTTTTTGTCGACAAGACAAACTGAAGCTTTCTTT. Encoded protein: CASSFLSTRQTEAFF.

This clone was recorded at least ten times. The chain joins TRBV7-2 to TRBJ2-3; perhaps TRBD2 as D (6 bases). Trimming cost V 5 bases and J 4 bases, with 13 bases left between them. Germline values: CDR1 SGHTA, CDR2 FQGNSA. This CDR3 region has 14 residues. Here the CDR3 DNA reads TGTGCCAGCAGCATGCCGGGAGCCCCAGATACGCAGTATTTT. This sequence encodes CASSMPGAPDTQYF.

This clone was picked up a small number of times. This chain connects TRBV9 to TRBJ2-2; possibly TRBD2 for D (5 bases). Germline CDR1 and CDR2: SGDLS and YYNGEE. Trimming removed 0 bases at V and 5 bases at J, with 11 bases between. The CDR3 runs 15 residues. Here the CDR3 DNA reads TGTGCCAGCAGCGTAGGAGGGATAGGAACCGGGGAGCTGTTTTTT. Protein product: CASSVGGIGTGELFF.

The chain employs TRBV11-3 and TRBJ2-2; 7 bases are shared with TRBD2. The V gene end was trimmed by 2 bases and the J gene end by 1 base; junction bases not matched to a gene: 1. Germline V CDR1 and CDR2: SGHNT, YENEEA. The CDR3 length is 15 residues. The CDR3 DNA sequence: TGTGCCAGCAGCTTACTAGCGGTGAACACCGGGGAGCTGTTTTTT. Translation: CASSLLAVNTGELFF.

The sample holds many counts of this clone. This chain uses TRBV14 with TRBJ2-3; D call uncertain. The germline V and J ends were trimmed by 2 bases and 4 bases, with 4 bases remaining between them. There are 12 residues in the CDR3. Per the germline V gene, CDR1 is SGHDN and CDR2 is FVKESK. CDR3 DNA sequence: TGTGCCAGCAGCCAAATCCCAGATACGCAGTATTTT. Protein: CASSQIPDTQYF.

This clone came up a few times. The chain carries TRBV6-1 and TRBJ2-3, with no clear D. This CDR3 is 13 amino acids long. Per germline, CDR1 MNHNS and CDR2 SASEGT. V was trimmed by 2 bases and J by 8 bases, leaving 11 bases between them. The CDR3 DNA is TGTGCCAGCAGTGAATCCCTTCGGAGTACGCAGTATTTT. This encodes CASSESLRSTQYF.

As to this clone: Other DNA sequences in the same sample also yield this CDR3. This chain links TRBV2 with TRBJ1-2; TRBD1 might be the D (5 bases). Germline values: CDR1 SNHLY, CDR2 FYNNEI. Trimming removed 4 bases from V and 8 bases from J, with 11 bases in between. CDR3 size: 12 residues. Here the CDR3 reads CASSGQLGGYTF. CDR3 nucleotide sequence: TGTGCCAGCAGTGGACAGCTCGGGGGCTACACCTTC.